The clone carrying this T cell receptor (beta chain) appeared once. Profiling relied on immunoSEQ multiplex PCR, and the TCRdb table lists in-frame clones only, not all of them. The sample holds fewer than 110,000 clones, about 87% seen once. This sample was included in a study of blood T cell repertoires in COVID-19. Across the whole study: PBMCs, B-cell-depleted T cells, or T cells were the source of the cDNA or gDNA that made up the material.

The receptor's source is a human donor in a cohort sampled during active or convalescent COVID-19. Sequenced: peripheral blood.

Here the CDR3 DNA reads TGCGCCAGCAGCCAAAATCAGCCCCAGCATTTT. It is translated as CASSQNQPQHF. This chain uses TRBV5-1 with TRBJ1-5; D unclear. The CDR3 contains 11 residues. The V and J ends lost 4 bases and 4 bases respectively, with 3 bases between them. Germline CDR1 SGHRS, CDR2 YFSETQ.